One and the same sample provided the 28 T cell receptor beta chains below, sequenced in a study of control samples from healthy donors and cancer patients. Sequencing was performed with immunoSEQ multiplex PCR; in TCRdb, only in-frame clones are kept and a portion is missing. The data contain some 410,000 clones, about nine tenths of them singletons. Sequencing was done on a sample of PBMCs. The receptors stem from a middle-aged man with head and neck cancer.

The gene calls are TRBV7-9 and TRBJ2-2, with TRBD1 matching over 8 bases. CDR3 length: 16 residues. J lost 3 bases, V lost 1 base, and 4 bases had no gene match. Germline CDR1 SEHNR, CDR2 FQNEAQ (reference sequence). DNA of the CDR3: TGTGCCAGCAGCTTAGAGGGACAGGAGTACACCGGGGAGCTGTTTTTT. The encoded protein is CASSLEGQEYTGELFF.

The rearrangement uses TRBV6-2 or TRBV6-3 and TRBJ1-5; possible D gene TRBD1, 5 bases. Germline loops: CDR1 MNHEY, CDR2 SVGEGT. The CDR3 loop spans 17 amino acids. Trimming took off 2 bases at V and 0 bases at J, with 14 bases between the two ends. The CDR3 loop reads CASSYLPRGVSNQPQHF. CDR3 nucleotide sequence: TGTGCCAGCAGTTACCTCCCCCGGGGGGTTAGCAATCAGCCCCAGCATTTT.

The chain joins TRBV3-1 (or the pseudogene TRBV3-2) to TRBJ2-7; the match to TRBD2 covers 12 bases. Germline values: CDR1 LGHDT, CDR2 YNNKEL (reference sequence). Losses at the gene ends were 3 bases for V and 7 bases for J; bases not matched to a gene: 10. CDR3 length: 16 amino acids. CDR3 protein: CASSHPSGRAQGEQYF. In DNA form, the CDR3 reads TGTGCCAGCAGCCACCCTAGCGGGAGGGCCCAAGGAGAGCAGTACTTC.

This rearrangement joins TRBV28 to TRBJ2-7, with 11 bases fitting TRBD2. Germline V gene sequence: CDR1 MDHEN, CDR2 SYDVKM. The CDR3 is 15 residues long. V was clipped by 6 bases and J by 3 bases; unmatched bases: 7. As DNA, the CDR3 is TGTGCCAGCAGCAGGGTAGCGGGGGGGCGCTACGAGCAGTACTTC. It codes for CASSRVAGGRYEQYF.

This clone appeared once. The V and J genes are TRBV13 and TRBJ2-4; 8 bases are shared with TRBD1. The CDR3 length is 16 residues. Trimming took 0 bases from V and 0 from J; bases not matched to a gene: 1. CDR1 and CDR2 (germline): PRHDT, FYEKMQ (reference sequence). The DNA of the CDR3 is TGTGCCAGCAGCTTAGGGGACAGGGCAGCCAAAAACATTCAGTACTTC. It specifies CASSLGDRAAKNIQYF.

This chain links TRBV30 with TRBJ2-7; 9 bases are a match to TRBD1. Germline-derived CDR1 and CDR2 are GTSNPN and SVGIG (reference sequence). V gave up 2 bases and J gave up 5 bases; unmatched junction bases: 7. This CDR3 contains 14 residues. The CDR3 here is CAWSSGTGFNEQYF. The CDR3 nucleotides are TGTGCCTGGAGTTCCGGGACAGGGTTCAACGAGCAGTACTTC.

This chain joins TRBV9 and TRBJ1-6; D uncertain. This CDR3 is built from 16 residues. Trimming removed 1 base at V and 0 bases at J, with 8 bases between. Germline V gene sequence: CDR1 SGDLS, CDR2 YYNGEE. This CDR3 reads CASSVSGSSYNSPLHF. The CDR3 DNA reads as TGTGCCAGCAGCGTAAGTGGGAGCTCCTATAATTCACCCCTCCACTTT.

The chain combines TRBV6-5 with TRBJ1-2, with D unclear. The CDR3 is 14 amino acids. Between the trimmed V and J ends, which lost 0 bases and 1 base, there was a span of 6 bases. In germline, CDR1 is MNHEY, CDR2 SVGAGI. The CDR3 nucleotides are TGTGCCAGCAGTTACTCCTCTGATAACTATGGCTACACCTTC. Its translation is CASSYSSDNYGYTF.

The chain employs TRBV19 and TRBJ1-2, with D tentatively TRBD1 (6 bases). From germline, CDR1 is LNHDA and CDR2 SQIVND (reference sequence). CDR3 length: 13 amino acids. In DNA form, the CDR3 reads TGTGCAACCAGTATAGTCCAGGGGAGGGGCTACACCTTC. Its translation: CATSIVQGRGYTF.

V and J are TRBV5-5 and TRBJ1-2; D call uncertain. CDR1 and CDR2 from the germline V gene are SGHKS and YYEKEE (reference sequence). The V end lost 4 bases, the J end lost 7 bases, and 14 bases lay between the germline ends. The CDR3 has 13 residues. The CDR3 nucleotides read TGTGCCAGCAGCCCTGCCCGGACGGTTGGCTACACCTTC. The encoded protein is CASSPARTVGYTF. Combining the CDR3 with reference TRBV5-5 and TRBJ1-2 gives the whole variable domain DAGVTQSPTHLIKTRGQQVTLRCSPISGHKSVSWYQQVLGQGPQFIFQYYEKEERGRGNFPDRFSARQFPNYSSELNVNALLLGDSALYLCASSPARTVGYTFGSGTRLTVV.

CDR3 loop: CAWSVGLGGSEYF. CDR3 nucleotide sequence: TGTGCCTGGAGTGTAGGGTTGGGGGGGAGTGAGTACTTC. The chain recombines TRBV30 with TRBJ2-7, with TRBD2 matching over 7 bases. After removal of 0 bases from V and 11 bases from J, the junction contained 10 bases not matched to a gene. Germline V CDR1 and CDR2: GTSNPN, SVGIG (reference sequence). The CDR3 extends over 13 amino acids.

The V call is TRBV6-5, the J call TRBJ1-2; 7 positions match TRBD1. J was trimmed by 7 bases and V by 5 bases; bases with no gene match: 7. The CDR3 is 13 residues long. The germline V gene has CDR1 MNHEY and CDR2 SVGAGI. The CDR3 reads CASSNDRVFGYTF. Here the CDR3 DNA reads TGTGCCAGCAGTAACGACAGGGTCTTTGGCTACACCTTC.

The DNA of the CDR3 is TGTGCCAGCTCCCGGGGCACCGGGGAGCTGTTTTTT. The encoded protein is CASSRGTGELFF. V and J are TRBV5-6 and TRBJ2-2; possibly TRBD2 for D (5 bases). Germline V gives CDR1 SGHDT, CDR2 YYEEEE. V dropped 7 bases and J dropped 4 bases, with 8 bases sitting between them. The CDR3 consists of 12 residues.

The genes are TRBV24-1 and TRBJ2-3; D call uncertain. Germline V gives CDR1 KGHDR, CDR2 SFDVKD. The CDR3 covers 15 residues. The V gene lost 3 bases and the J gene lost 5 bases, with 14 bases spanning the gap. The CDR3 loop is CATSDRAGLQDTQYF. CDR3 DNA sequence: TGTGCCACCAGTGATAGGGCAGGCTTACAAGATACGCAGTATTTT.

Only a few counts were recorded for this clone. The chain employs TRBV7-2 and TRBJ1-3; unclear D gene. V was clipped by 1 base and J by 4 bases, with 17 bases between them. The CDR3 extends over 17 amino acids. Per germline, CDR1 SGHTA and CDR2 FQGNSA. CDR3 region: CASSLVGDPRIGNTIYF. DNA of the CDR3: TGTGCCAGCAGCTTAGTCGGCGACCCAAGGATCGGAAACACCATATATTTT.

The CDR3 loop reads CASRPETGRYGYTF. CDR3 nucleotide sequence: TGTGCCAGCAGGCCGGAGACAGGGAGATATGGCTACACCTTC. The rearrangement joins TRBV5-4 to TRBJ1-2; 7 bases fit TRBD1. Germline V gene lookup returns CDR1 SGHNT and CDR2 YYREEE (reference sequence). This CDR3 spans 14 amino acids. Unmatched junction bases numbered 9, after V lost 5 bases and J lost 5 bases.

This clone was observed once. CDR3: CASSPQAGQGTNQPQHF. For the CDR3, the DNA is TGTGCCAGCTCACCACAGGCGGGACAGGGGACCAATCAGCCCCAGCATTTT. This chain links TRBV18 with TRBJ1-5; 10 bases are a match to TRBD1. CDR1 KGHSH and CDR2 LQKENI come from the germline V gene. The CDR3 runs to 17 residues. V shed 1 base, J shed 3 bases, and the junction held 6 bases outside the gene matches. Complete variable domain (other parts from reference TRBV18 and TRBJ1-5): NAGVMQNPRHLVRRRGQEARLRCSPMKGHSHVYWYRQLPEEGLKFMVYLQKENIIDESGMPKERFSAEFPKEGPSILRIQQVVRGDSAAYFCASSPQAGQGTNQPQHFGDGTRLSIL.

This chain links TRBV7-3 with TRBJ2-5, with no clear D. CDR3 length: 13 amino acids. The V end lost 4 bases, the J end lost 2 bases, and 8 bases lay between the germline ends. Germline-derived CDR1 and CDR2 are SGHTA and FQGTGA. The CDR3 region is CASSSDVQETQYF. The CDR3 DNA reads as TGTGCCAGCAGCTCGGACGTACAAGAGACCCAGTACTTC.

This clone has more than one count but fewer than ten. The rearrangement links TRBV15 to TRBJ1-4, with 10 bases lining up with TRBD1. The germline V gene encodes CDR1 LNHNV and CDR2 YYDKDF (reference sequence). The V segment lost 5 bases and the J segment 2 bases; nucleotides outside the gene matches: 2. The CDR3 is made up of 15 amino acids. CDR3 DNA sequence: TGTGCCACCAGCGGGGGACAGGGGACTAATGAAAAACTGTTTTTT. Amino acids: CATSGGQGTNEKLFF.

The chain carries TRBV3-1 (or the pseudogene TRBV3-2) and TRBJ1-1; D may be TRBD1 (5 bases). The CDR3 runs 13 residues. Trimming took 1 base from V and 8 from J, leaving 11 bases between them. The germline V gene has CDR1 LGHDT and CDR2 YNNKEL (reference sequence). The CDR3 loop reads CASSQVGQGEAFF. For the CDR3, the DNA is TGTGCCAGCAGCCAAGTTGGACAAGGAGAAGCTTTCTTT.

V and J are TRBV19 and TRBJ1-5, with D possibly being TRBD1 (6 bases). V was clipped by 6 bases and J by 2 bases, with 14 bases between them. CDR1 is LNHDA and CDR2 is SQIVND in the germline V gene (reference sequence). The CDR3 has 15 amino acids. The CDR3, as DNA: TGTGCCAGTAGGGATACAGGGTATGGCAATCAGCCCCAGCATTTT. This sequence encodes CASRDTGYGNQPQHF.

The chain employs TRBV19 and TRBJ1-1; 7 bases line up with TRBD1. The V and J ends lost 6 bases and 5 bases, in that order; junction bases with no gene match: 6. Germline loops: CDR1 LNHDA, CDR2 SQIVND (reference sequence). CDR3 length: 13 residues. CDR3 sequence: CASRAGGGTEAFF. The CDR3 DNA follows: TGTGCCAGTAGGGCAGGGGGGGGAACTGAAGCTTTCTTT.

The CDR3 DNA reads TGTGCCAGCAGCCATCAGCGGGAGGGCTACGAGCAGTACTTC. Translation gives CASSHQREGYEQYF. V is TRBV7-9 and J is TRBJ2-7, with TRBD2 identical over 10 bases. J was trimmed by 3 bases and V by 5 bases; bases with no gene match: 4. This CDR3 spans 14 amino acids. From germline, CDR1 is SEHNR and CDR2 FQNEAQ (reference sequence).

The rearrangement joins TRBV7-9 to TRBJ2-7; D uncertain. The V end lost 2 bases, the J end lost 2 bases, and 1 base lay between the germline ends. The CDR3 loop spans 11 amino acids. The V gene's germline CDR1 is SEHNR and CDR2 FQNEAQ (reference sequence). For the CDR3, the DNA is TGTGCCAGCAGCTTAACCTACGAGCAGTACTTC. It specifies CASSLTYEQYF.

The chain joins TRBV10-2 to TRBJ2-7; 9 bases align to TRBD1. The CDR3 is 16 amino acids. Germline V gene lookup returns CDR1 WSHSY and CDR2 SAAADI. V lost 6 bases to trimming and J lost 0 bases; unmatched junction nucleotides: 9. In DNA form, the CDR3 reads TGCGCCAGCAGCGCTTACAGGGGGCAAAGCTCCTACGAGCAGTACTTC. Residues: CASSAYRGQSSYEQYF.

CDR3 loop: CASSLIAAGGMEQFF. The CDR3 coding sequence is TGCGCCAGCAGCTTGATTGCAGCGGGGGGCATGGAGCAGTTCTTC. The rearrangement uses TRBV5-1 and TRBJ2-1; 9 positions agree with TRBD2. Germline CDR1 is SGHRS and CDR2 is YFSETQ. With 1 base clipped from V and 10 bases from J, the junction kept 9 bases outside the gene matches. The length of the CDR3 is 15 residues.

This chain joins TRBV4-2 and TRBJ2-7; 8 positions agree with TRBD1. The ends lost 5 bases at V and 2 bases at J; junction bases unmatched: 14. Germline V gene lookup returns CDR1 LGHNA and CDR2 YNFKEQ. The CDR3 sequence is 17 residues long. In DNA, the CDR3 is TGTGCCAGCAGCGACACCGTAACAGGGGGAAACCCCTACGAGCAGTACTTC. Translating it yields CASSDTVTGGNPYEQYF.

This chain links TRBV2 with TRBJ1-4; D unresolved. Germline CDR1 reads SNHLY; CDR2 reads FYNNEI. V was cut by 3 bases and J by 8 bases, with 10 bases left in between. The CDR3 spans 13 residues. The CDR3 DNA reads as TGTGCCAGCAGTGAGACAACTGCGGAAAAACTGTTTTTT. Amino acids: CASSETTAEKLFF.